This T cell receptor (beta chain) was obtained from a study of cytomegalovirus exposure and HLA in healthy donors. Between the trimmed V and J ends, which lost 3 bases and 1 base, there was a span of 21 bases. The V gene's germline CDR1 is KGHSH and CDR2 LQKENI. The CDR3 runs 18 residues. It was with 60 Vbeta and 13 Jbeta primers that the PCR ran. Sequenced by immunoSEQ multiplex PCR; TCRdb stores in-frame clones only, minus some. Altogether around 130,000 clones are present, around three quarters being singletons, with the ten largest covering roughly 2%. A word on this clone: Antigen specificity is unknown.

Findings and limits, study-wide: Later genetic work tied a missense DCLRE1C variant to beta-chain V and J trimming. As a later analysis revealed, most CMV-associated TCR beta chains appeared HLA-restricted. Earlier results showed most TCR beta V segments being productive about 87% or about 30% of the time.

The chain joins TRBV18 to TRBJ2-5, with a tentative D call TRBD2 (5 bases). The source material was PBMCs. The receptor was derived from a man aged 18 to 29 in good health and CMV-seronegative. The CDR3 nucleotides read TGTGCCAGCTCACCTCTTGGGGAGCGGAGCTTATCCCAAGAGACCCAGTACTTC. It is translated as CASSPLGERSLSQETQYF. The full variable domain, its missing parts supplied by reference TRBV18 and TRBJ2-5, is NAGVMQNPRHLVRRRGQEARLRCSPMKGHSHVYWYRQLPEEGLKFMVYLQKENIIDESGMPKERFSAEFPKEGPSILRIQQVVRGDSAAYFCASSPLGERSLSQETQYFGPGTRLLVL.